The 24 T cell receptor beta chains reported below all come from one sample, sequenced in a study of T cell responses to AZD1222 COVID-19 vaccine. Sequenced by immunoSEQ multiplex PCR; TCRdb stores in-frame clones only, minus some. The top ten clones hold 9.8% of a sample with approximately 110,000 clones, roughly nine tenths of them seen once. The sample in question was peripheral blood, obtained on day 0 of AZD1222 vaccination. These receptors all stem from an adult in good health.

The V gene is TRBV5-1, the J gene TRBJ2-1, with D maybe TRBD2 (5 bases). Germline CDR1 reads SGHRS; CDR2 reads YFSETQ. V gave up 0 bases and J gave up 3 bases, with 13 bases separating them. There are 16 residues in the CDR3. CDR3 DNA sequence: TGCGCCAGCAGCTTGGCACGGGAAACGTACTACAATGAGCAGTTCTTC. The encoded protein is CASSLARETYYNEQFF. Looking up the rest from reference TRBV5-1 and TRBJ2-1 gives the full variable domain: KAGVTQTPRYLIKTRGQQVTLSCSPISGHRSVSWYQQTPGQGLQFLFEYFSETQRNKGNFPGRFSGRQFSNSRSEMNVSTLELGDSALYLCASSLARETYYNEQFFGPGTRLTVL.

The chain carries TRBV7-2 and TRBJ1-6; 7 nucleotides line up with TRBD1. This CDR3 comprises 15 residues. CDR1 is SGHTA and CDR2 is FQGNSA in the germline V gene. V lost 5 bases and J lost 8; bases outside the gene matches: 9. The CDR3 loop reads CASSLLTGMDSPLHF. The DNA for the CDR3 is TGTGCCAGCAGCCTCCTGACAGGGATGGATTCACCCCTCCACTTT.

The CDR3 coding sequence is TGTGCCAGCAGTTACTCAGGGCAGGGCACTGAAGCTTTCTTT. Translation: CASSYSGQGTEAFF. The chain has TRBV6-5 and TRBJ1-1, with D tentatively TRBD1 (5 bases). V lost 0 bases, J lost 4 bases, and 9 bases lay in between. There are 14 residues in the CDR3. The germline gives CDR1 MNHEY, CDR2 SVGAGI.

V usage is TRBV5-4 and J usage is TRBJ2-1; 8 bases align to TRBD1. The CDR3 is 13 residues long. Germline CDR1 is SGHNT and CDR2 is YYREEE (reference sequence). V shed 9 bases and J 7 bases; nucleotides not matched to a gene: 9. The CDR3 loop reads CATNPGGKNEQFF. CDR3 nucleotide sequence: TGTGCCACTAACCCAGGGGGCAAAAATGAGCAGTTCTTC. Full variable domain (outside the CDR3, taken from reference TRBV5-4 and TRBJ2-1): ETGVTQSPTHLIKTRGQQVTLRCSSQSGHNTVSWYQQALGQGPQFIFQYYREEENGRGNFPPRFSGLQFPNYSSELNVNALELDDSALYLCATNPGGKNEQFFGPGTRLTVL.

The genes are TRBV13 and TRBJ2-1; D remains ambiguous. The V gene lost 2 bases and the J gene lost 8 bases, with 13 bases spanning the gap. Germline assignment: CDR1 PRHDT and CDR2 FYEKMQ (reference sequence). The CDR3 runs to 14 residues. CDR3 region: CASSLSGTTYEQFF. The CDR3 DNA sequence: TGTGCCAGCAGCTTATCGGGCACAACGTATGAGCAGTTCTTC.

The J gene is TRBJ2-7, the V gene TRBV28; possible D gene TRBD2, 6 bases. The CDR3 is 16 amino acids. Germline CDR1 reads MDHEN; CDR2 reads SYDVKM. Between the trimmed V and J ends, which lost 7 bases and 4 bases, there was a span of 23 bases. This chain's CDR3 is CASTIRGRDPRYEQYF. The DNA for the CDR3 is TGTGCCAGCACCATCAGAGGGCGGGACCCACGGTACGAGCAGTACTTC.

This chain uses TRBV5-6 with TRBJ2-2; no clear D. The CDR3 is 13 amino acids. V lost 4 bases and J lost 6, with 10 bases in between. Germline V gene data show CDR1 as SGHDT and CDR2 as YYEEEE. The DNA of the CDR3 is TGTGCCAGCAGCGCCGGAACGGCCGGGGAGCTGTTTTTT. Encoded protein: CASSAGTAGELFF.

The chain couples TRBV11-3 to TRBJ2-7; D remains unclear. Trimming took 0 bases from V and 0 from J, leaving 15 bases between them. The CDR3 is 17 amino acids. Per the germline V gene, CDR1 is SGHNT and CDR2 is YENEEA. CDR3 in DNA: TGTGCCAGCAGCTTAGATACCTTCGCGGAGAGCTCCTACGAGCAGTACTTC. Its protein is CASSLDTFAESSYEQYF.

This chain links TRBV18 with TRBJ2-7; D gene ambiguous. The CDR3 spans 14 residues. Germline assignment: CDR1 KGHSH and CDR2 LQKENI. With 1 base removed from V and 6 bases from J, the gap between germline ends came to 13 bases. The CDR3 loop is CASSPHAVASEQYF. The CDR3 nucleotides read TGTGCCAGCTCACCACACGCTGTCGCGTCCGAGCAGTACTTC.

The sample holds one count of this clone. The chain joins TRBV7-8 to TRBJ1-3; TRBD1 matches at 7 bases. V lost 2 bases, J lost 3 bases, and 7 bases stayed unmatched. Germline CDR1 and CDR2: SGHVS and FQNEAQ. This CDR3 contains 16 residues. CDR3 sequence: CASSLSNRGVGNTIYF. CDR3 sequence (DNA): TGTGCCAGCAGCTTAAGTAACAGGGGAGTTGGAAACACCATATATTTT.

This chain connects TRBV27 to TRBJ2-7; D is uncertain. The germline CDR1 and CDR2 sequences are MNHEY and SMNVEV (reference sequence). The length of the CDR3 is 15 residues. V lost 2 bases, J lost 0 bases, and 11 bases lay in between. The CDR3 bases are TGTGCCAGCAGTTTAAAGGCCAGCGACTCCTACGAGCAGTACTTC. It translates to CASSLKASDSYEQYF.

The gene calls are TRBV28 and TRBJ1-1, with D unresolved. CDR3 length: 11 amino acids. Trimming removed 3 bases from V and 7 bases from J, with 6 bases in between. In germline, CDR1 is MDHEN, CDR2 SYDVKM. CDR3 bases: TGTGCCAGCAGTTTCCGTTATGAAGCTTTCTTT. This sequence encodes CASSFRYEAFF. Complete variable domain (other parts from reference TRBV28 and TRBJ1-1): DVKVTQSSRYLVKRTGEKVFLECVQDMDHENMFWYRQDPGLGLRLIYFSYDVKMKEKGDIPEGYSVSREKKERFSLILESASTNQTSMYLCASSFRYEAFFGQGTRLTVV.

The chain carries TRBV7-9 and TRBJ1-2; D not certain. This CDR3 comprises 12 residues. Between the trimmed V and J ends, which lost 5 bases and 0 bases, there was a span of 4 bases. The germline V gene has CDR1 SEHNR and CDR2 FQNEAQ (reference sequence). This chain's CDR3 is CASSPSNYGYTF. The CDR3, as DNA: TGTGCCAGCAGCCCCTCTAACTATGGCTACACCTTC. Full variable domain (rest looked up from reference TRBV7-9 and TRBJ1-2): DTGVSQNPRHKITKRGQNVTFRCDPISEHNRLYWYRQTLGQGPEFLTYFQNEAQLEKSRLLSDRFSAERPKGSFSTLEIQRTEQGDSAMYLCASSPSNYGYTFGSGTRLTVV.

This clone occurred a few times. V is TRBV11-3 and J is TRBJ2-4; 8 nucleotides align to TRBD2. The germline V gene has CDR1 SGHNT and CDR2 YENEEA. The CDR3 totals 14 residues. V dropped 5 bases and J dropped 7; count of bases not matched to a gene: 7. The CDR3 loop reads CASSDRGGNNIQYF. CDR3 DNA: TGTGCCAGCAGCGATCGGGGGGGAAACAACATTCAGTACTTC.

This sequence joins TRBV30 and TRBJ2-5; 8 positions match TRBD1. V gave up 3 bases and J gave up 5 bases; unmatched junction bases: 8. This CDR3 spans 14 amino acids. Germline lookup yields CDR1 GTSNPN and CDR2 SVGIG (reference sequence). The CDR3 here is CAWSRGLGDETQYF. CDR3 nucleotide sequence: TGTGCCTGGAGCAGGGGGCTAGGGGATGAGACCCAGTACTTC.

This chain connects TRBV15 to TRBJ2-7; TRBD2 matches at 12 bases. CDR1 is LNHNV and CDR2 is YYDKDF in the germline V gene (reference sequence). The CDR3 is made up of 14 amino acids. The ends lost 5 bases at V and 4 bases at J; junction bases unmatched: 3. CDR3 bases: TGTGCCACCAGCCGACTAGCGGGAGCTTACGAGCAGTACTTC. Translated: CATSRLAGAYEQYF. The variable domain in full, completed from reference TRBV15 and TRBJ2-7, reads DAMVIQNPRYQVTQFGKPVTLSCSQTLNHNVMYWYQQKSSQAPKLLFHYYDKDFNNEADTPDNFQSRRPNTSFCFLDIRSPGLGDTAMYLCATSRLAGAYEQYFGPGTRLTVT.

The chain joins TRBV7-9 to TRBJ1-1; D is uncertain. Germline CDR1 and CDR2: SEHNR and FQNEAQ (reference sequence). V lost 3 bases to trimming and J lost 10 bases, with 18 bases between them. The length of the CDR3 is 14 residues. The CDR3 sequence is CASSFQGSDERAFF. Here the CDR3 DNA reads TGTGCCAGCAGCTTTCAAGGGTCAGACGAACGAGCTTTCTTT.

The chain recombines TRBV3-1 (or the pseudogene TRBV3-2) with TRBJ2-2; tentative D call: TRBD2 (6 bases). CDR1 LGHDT and CDR2 YNNKEL come from the germline V gene (reference sequence). The V gene lost 1 base and the J gene lost 5 bases, with 8 bases spanning the gap. This CDR3 comprises 14 residues. CDR3 loop: CASSQGGETGELFF. The CDR3 nucleotides are TGTGCCAGCAGCCAAGGCGGGGAAACCGGGGAGCTGTTTTTT.

CDR3 DNA: TGTGCCAGCAGCTCAAGACTAGCGGTAATTAACACAGATACGCAGTATTTT. Translating gives CASSSRLAVINTDTQYF. The genes are TRBV7-9 and TRBJ2-3; 9 nucleotides line up with TRBD2. There are 17 residues in the CDR3. Germline CDR1 SEHNR, CDR2 FQNEAQ (reference sequence). The trim removed 4 bases at V and 2 bases at J, leaving 10 bases unmatched.

This clone has only one observation. V is TRBV6-1 and J is TRBJ1-6, with 10 bases matching TRBD1. The CDR3 totals 17 residues. J was trimmed by 7 bases and V by 1 base; bases with no gene match: 7. Germline V lookup: CDR1 MNHNS, CDR2 SASEGT. In nucleotides, the CDR3 is TGTGCCAGCAGTGAAGAGGGGGACAGGGGATGGAATTCACCCCTCCACTTT. Amino acid sequence: CASSEEGDRGWNSPLHF.

The chain combines TRBV3-1 (or the pseudogene TRBV3-2) with TRBJ1-2; tentative D call: TRBD1 (5 bases). The CDR3 loop spans 14 amino acids. With 0 bases removed from V and 8 bases from J, the gap between germline ends came to 13 bases. Germline CDR1 is LGHDT and CDR2 is YNNKEL (reference sequence). CDR3: CASSQDAGVGGYTF. Written as DNA, the CDR3 is TGTGCCAGCAGCCAAGATGCGGGGGTTGGAGGCTACACCTTC.

V gene TRBV7-4 combines with J gene TRBJ2-7; D is uncertain. Trimming cost V 1 base and J 0 bases, with 7 bases left between them. Germline assignment: CDR1 SGHVT and CDR2 SQSDAQ. The CDR3 totals 14 residues. In nucleotides, the CDR3 is TGTGCCAGCAGCTTAGAGGAGTGCTCCTACGAGCAGTACTTC. Its protein product is CASSLEECSYEQYF.

The gene calls are TRBV4-1 and TRBJ1-2; D perhaps matches TRBD1 (6 bases). Trimming shortened V by 2 bases and J by 3 bases, and 13 bases separated the two germline ends. The CDR3 consists of 15 residues. Germline CDR1 is MGHRA and CDR2 is YSYEKL. The CDR3 sequence is CASSQIHRADYGYTF. The CDR3 bases are TGCGCCAGCAGCCAAATCCACAGGGCCGACTATGGCTACACCTTC.

The chain combines TRBV19 with TRBJ1-1, with a weak D call TRBD1 (5 bases). Trimming took 6 bases from V and 0 from J, leaving 14 bases between them. There are 15 residues in the CDR3. CDR1 and CDR2 (germline): LNHDA, SQIVND (reference sequence). CDR3 loop: CASSWGRRLNTEAFF. DNA of the CDR3: TGTGCCAGTAGCTGGGGACGCCGTTTGAACACTGAAGCTTTCTTT. Full variable domain (remainder filled in from reference TRBV19 and TRBJ1-1): DGGITQSPKYLFRKEGQNVTLSCEQNLNHDAMYWYRQDPGQGLRLIYYSQIVNDFQKGDIAEGYSVSREKKESFPLTVTSAQKNPTAFYLCASSWGRRLNTEAFFGQGTRLTVV.